A selection of T cell receptor beta chains follows, all from one sample in a study of beta chain features in type 1 diabetes. The method was immunoSEQ multiplex PCR; TCRdb's version includes in-frame clones alone and lacks a portion of them. The top ten hold about 0.59% of the sample, which has about 180,000 clones, about 12% seen once. The sequencing sample was made of central memory CD4+ T cells from blood. All receptors derive from a woman in her late teens or twenties in good health. Both conserved end residues are part of each CDR3. The D gene is left open where the match is weak. Clone size is shown for a subset of rows, as once, few, many or a class of expanded clone.

NA	TRBV29-1	TRBJ1-1	few	CSVARLTVRNTEAFF	TGCAGCGTTGCGCGTTTGACAGTCAGGAACACTGAAGCTTTCTTT
TRBD2	TRBV29-1	TRBJ2-1	NA	CSAWTSGSPKFF	TGCAGCGCCTGGACTAGCGGGAGTCCAAAGTTCTTC
NA	TRBV5-6	TRBJ2-3	NA	CASSFGYTTDTQYF	TGTGCCAGCAGCTTTGGTTATACTACAGATACGCAGTATTTT
NA	TRBV4-2	TRBJ1-2	few	CASSRGQPSYGYTF	TGTGCCAGCAGCCGAGGGCAGCCTAGCTATGGCTACACCTTC
NA	TRBV28	TRBJ2-2	NA	CASSPGGNTGELFF	TGTGCCAGCAGCCCCGGAGGCAACACCGGGGAGCTGTTTTTT
TRBD1	TRBV6-1	TRBJ2-7	NA	CASSGGTGASPYEQYF	TGTGCCAGCAGTGGAGGGACAGGGGCATCACCCTACGAGCAGTACTTC
TRBD1	TRBV7-9	TRBJ1-1	many	CASSRGQGSGAFF	TGTGCCAGCAGCCGCGGACAGGGAAGTGGAGCTTTCTTT
NA	TRBV10-3	TRBJ1-1	NA	CAITPNREGTEAFF	TGTGCCATCACCCCGAATCGGGAGGGGACTGAAGCTTTCTTT
TRBD2	TRBV5-1	TRBJ2-7	few	CASSSSTSGSVEQYF	TGCGCCAGCAGCTCTTCGACTAGCGGGAGTGTCGAGCAGTACTTC
TRBD2	TRBV4-2	TRBJ2-1	few	CASSPERDGGNEQFF	TGTGCCAGCAGCCCCGAGCGGGATGGTGGGAATGAGCAGTTCTTC
NA	TRBV5-1	TRBJ2-7	NA	CASTPDSAYEQYF	TGCGCCAGCACCCCCGACTCTGCCTACGAGCAGTACTTC
TRBD1	TRBV28	TRBJ1-2	NA	CASSPTGWNGYTF	TGTGCCAGCAGCCCGACAGGGTGGAATGGCTACACCTTC
NA	TRBV1	TRBJ2-2	few	CTSSQDLGQGDYTGELFF	TGCACCAGCAGCCAAGATTTAGGACAGGGGGATTACACCGGGGAGCTGTTTTTT
NA	TRBV28	TRBJ2-2	few	CASTLDRRSTGELFF	TGTGCCAGCACCCTAGACAGGCGGAGTACCGGGGAGCTGTTTTTT